The 8 T cell receptor beta chains below were found in one sample sequenced in a study of shared clonotypes between healthy human individuals (dated by TCRdb to the early 2020s). Library construction relied on the immunoSEQ multiplex PCR assay. TCRdb retrieved this table from immuneACCESS and kept in-frame rearrangements only. Not all clones are present; in checked studies, unresolved V genes account for under half, and no reason is known for the remainder. This sample comprises roughly 2 million clones, more than 90% of them detected only once. The biggest ten clones account for around 0.13% of the sample. Sequenced input: naive CD4+ T cells sorted from blood. The cell subset or site label corresponds to: CD45RA+ positively selected. The receptors shown here come from a man aged 18 to 30 in good health.

The table lists this clone with a count of one. This chain links TRBV28 with TRBJ2-3; 8 bases line up with TRBD2. V dropped 4 bases and J dropped 5; count of bases not matched to a gene: 11. The germline V gene has CDR1 MDHEN and CDR2 SYDVKM. CDR3 length equals 16 residues. CDR3 DNA sequence: TGTGCCAGCAGTTCCGCTGCCGGGGGGGAGGGAGATACGCAGTATTTT. As protein: CASSSAAGGEGDTQYF.

This chain uses TRBV5-4 with TRBJ2-1; 8 nucleotides line up with TRBD2. Germline V gives CDR1 SGHNT, CDR2 YYREEE (reference sequence). V was clipped by 7 bases and J by 4 bases; unmatched bases: 7. The CDR3 is 14 residues long. This CDR3 is CASSGGEPYNEQFF. The CDR3, as DNA: TGTGCCAGCTCGGGGGGGGAACCTTACAATGAGCAGTTCTTC.

To note about this clone: At the DNA level, this CDR3 is encoded by other sequences in the same sample as well. The V and J genes are TRBV5-4 and TRBJ2-5; 15 nucleotides align to TRBD2. The length of the CDR3 is 15 residues. V trimming: 3 bases; J trimming: 4 bases; junction bases outside the gene matches: 1. CDR1 is SGHNT and CDR2 is YYREEE in the germline V gene (reference sequence). CDR3 in DNA: TGTGCCAGCAGCTCGGGACTAGCGGGAGGAGAGACCCAGTACTTC. Its translation: CASSSGLAGGETQYF. The complete variable domain, with remaining parts taken from reference TRBV5-4 and TRBJ2-5, reads ETGVTQSPTHLIKTRGQQVTLRCSSQSGHNTVSWYQQALGQGPQFIFQYYREEENGRGNFPPRFSGLQFPNYSSELNVNALELDDSALYLCASSSGLAGGETQYFGPGTRLLVL.

This chain links TRBV7-2 with TRBJ1-1; D is ambiguous. The CDR3 spans 15 residues. Germline lookup yields CDR1 SGHTA and CDR2 FQGNSA. V was cut by 3 bases and J by 6 bases, with 17 bases left in between. Here the CDR3 reads CASSFRLREGAEAFF. DNA of the CDR3: TGTGCCAGCAGCTTCCGCCTGCGGGAGGGCGCTGAAGCTTTCTTT.

The genes are TRBV30 and TRBJ2-3; perhaps TRBD1 as D (5 bases). Trimming took off 2 bases at V and 6 bases at J, with 12 bases between the two ends. Germline loops: CDR1 GTSNPN, CDR2 SVGIG (reference sequence). This CDR3 has 13 amino acids. In nucleotides, the CDR3 is TGTGCCTGGAGTCCGATGAAGGGGGATACGCAGTATTTT. Protein sequence: CAWSPMKGDTQYF.

The V and J genes are TRBV7-9 and TRBJ2-5; 9 bases align to TRBD2. The J segment lost 4 bases and the V segment lost 5 bases, leaving 11 bases of the junction unmatched. The germline CDR1 and CDR2 sequences are SEHNR and FQNEAQ (reference sequence). This CDR3 is built from 16 residues. The CDR3 DNA is TGTGCCAGCAGCCCCGGCGTCCTAGCGGGAAGAGAGACCCAGTACTTC. Translating it yields CASSPGVLAGRETQYF.

CDR3 residues: CASSPGQTLYEQYF. The CDR3 coding sequence is TGTGCCAGCTCACCGGGGCAGACACTTTACGAGCAGTACTTC. This chain connects TRBV18 to TRBJ2-7, with D perhaps TRBD1 (5 bases). V was clipped by 3 bases and J by 4 bases, with 13 bases between them. Per germline, CDR1 KGHSH and CDR2 LQKENI. The CDR3 sequence is 14 residues long.

This sequence joins TRBV5-1 and TRBJ2-3; 7 bases align to TRBD1. The CDR3 totals 14 residues. Germline V gene data show CDR1 as SGHRS and CDR2 as YFSETQ. Losses at the gene ends were 4 bases for V and 0 bases for J; bases not matched to a gene: 2. The CDR3 region has the DNA TGCGCCAGCAGCATGGGACAGAGCACAGATACGCAGTATTTT. It specifies CASSMGQSTDTQYF.